The 10 T cell receptor beta chains given below trace back to one sample, sequenced in a study of CD8 T cells in Susac syndrome (dated by TCRdb to between 2018 and 2021). Library creation used the immunoSEQ multiplex PCR assay. RNA was extracted using the RNeasy kit, and about 0.45 to 1 microgram was reverse transcribed with random hexamers. TCRdb reprocessing: public reads trimmed at Q25 with fastp, clones called with MiXCR, in-frame beta chains kept. Merged by CDR3 protein, the rows form single entries marked with the most common genes and DNA. This sample lists 140,000 to 150,000 distinct CDR3 sequences; about 95% were detected once. Over 0.095% of the sample is held by the ten biggest clonotypes. The sample comprised CD4+ T cells from PBMCs. Source of these receptors: a human donor with multiple sclerosis.

The J gene is TRBJ1-5, the V gene TRBV29-1; no clear D. Trimming took off 6 bases at V and 4 bases at J, with 10 bases between the two ends. The CDR3 extends over 12 amino acids. CDR1 and CDR2 (germline): SQVTM, ANQGSEA. The CDR3 here is CSVGGQNQPQHF. The DNA of the CDR3 is TGCAGCGTGGGAGGCCAGAATCAGCCCCAGCATTTT.

The chain employs TRBV20-1 and TRBJ1-1; 12 bases map to TRBD1. Per germline, CDR1 DFQATT and CDR2 SNEGSKA (reference sequence). CDR3 size: 13 residues. Trimming took 4 bases from V and 8 from J; bases not matched to a gene: 5. Written as DNA, the CDR3 is TGCAGTGCTACTGGGACAGGGGGCTGGGAAGCTTTCTTT. It is translated as CSATGTGGWEAFF.

The chain employs TRBV6-1 and TRBJ1-1; D call uncertain. This CDR3 region has 16 residues. Deletions cut 5 bases from V and 1 base from J, with 17 bases between. The germline V gene encodes CDR1 MNHNS and CDR2 SASEGT. CDR3 DNA sequence: TGTGCCAGCAGTCCAAATATCATAGGACCGAACACTGAAGCTTTCTTT. This sequence encodes CASSPNIIGPNTEAFF.

This clonotype appeared once. The gene calls are TRBV5-8 and TRBJ1-2, with 8 bases lining up with TRBD1. Trimming cost V 4 bases and J 8 bases; bases outside gene matches: 10. Germline lookup yields CDR1 SGHTS and CDR2 YDEGEE. The CDR3 sequence is 14 residues long. In DNA, the CDR3 is TGTGCCAGCAGCATTGGACAGGGTGTGGGAGGCTACACCTTC. Its protein product is CASSIGQGVGGYTF.

The CDR3 loop is CASSLRIKGETQYF. The DNA for the CDR3 is TGTGCCAGCAGCTTACGGATCAAGGGGGAGACCCAGTACTTC. The genes are TRBV13 and TRBJ2-5; the D gene is possibly TRBD1 (5 bases). CDR1 and CDR2 from the germline V gene are PRHDT and FYEKMQ (reference sequence). Trimming removed 2 bases from V and 5 bases from J, with 12 bases in between. The CDR3 is 14 residues long. The entire variable domain, with the rest obtained from reference TRBV13 and TRBJ2-5, is as follows: AAGVIQSPRHLIKEKRETATLKCYPIPRHDTVYWYQQGPGQDPQFLISFYEKMQSDKGSIPDRFSAQQFSDYHSELNMSSLELGDSALYFCASSLRIKGETQYFGPGTRLLVL.

The chain links TRBV30 to TRBJ1-2; a weak D match, TRBD1 (5 bases). The V end was cut by 3 bases, the J end by 2 bases, with 13 bases between. Per the germline V gene, CDR1 is GTSNPN and CDR2 is SVGIG (reference sequence). The length of the CDR3 is 14 residues. The CDR3 loop reads CAWRRPGRNYGYTF. The CDR3 DNA is TGTGCCTGGAGGCGCCCGGGACGCAACTATGGCTACACCTTC. The whole variable domain, filled in from reference TRBV30 and TRBJ1-2, reads SQTIHQWPATLVQPVGSPLSLECTVEGTSNPNLYWYRQAAGRGLQLLFYSVGIGQISSEVPQNLSASRPQDRQFILSSKKLLLSDSGFYLCAWRRPGRNYGYTFGSGTRLTVV.

The rearrangement uses TRBV28 and TRBJ2-3, with 12 bases identical to TRBD2. Looked up from germline, CDR1 is MDHEN and CDR2 is SYDVKM. The CDR3 contains 15 residues. The junction had 3 bases not matched to a gene; V was cut back by 4 bases and J by 4 bases. CDR3 DNA: TGTGCCAGCAGTTCCCCTAGCGGGGGGGCAGATACGCAGTATTTT. Translating it yields CASSSPSGGADTQYF.

V usage is TRBV7-2 and J usage is TRBJ2-7, with a tentative D call TRBD1 (5 bases). V lost 2 bases and J lost 1, with 12 bases in between. The CDR3 is made up of 15 amino acids. CDR1 and CDR2 from the germline V gene are SGHTA and FQGNSA. The CDR3 loop reads CASSLYSQGSYEQYF. The CDR3 DNA sequence: TGTGCCAGCAGCTTATATAGCCAGGGATCCTACGAGCAGTACTTC.

J is TRBJ2-1 and V is TRBV12-3 or TRBV12-4, with 7 positions matching TRBD2. The ends lost 2 bases at V and 4 bases at J; junction bases unmatched: 5. The CDR3 is made up of 15 amino acids. CDR3 protein: CASSLSGARYNEQFF. The CDR3 bases are TGTGCCAGCAGTTTAAGCGGGGCCAGGTACAATGAGCAGTTCTTC.

The chain employs TRBV25-1 and TRBJ1-2; D call uncertain. Trimming cost V 5 bases and J 3 bases, with 4 bases left between them. Per germline, CDR1 MGHDK and CDR2 SYGVNS. The CDR3 sequence is 11 residues long. The CDR3 here is CASSSYYGYTF. DNA of the CDR3: TGTGCCAGCAGTTCCTACTATGGCTACACCTTC.